These 25 T cell receptor beta chains were sequenced from one sample in a study of blood T cell repertoires in COVID-19. Repertoires were generated with immunoSEQ multiplex PCR, while TCRdb's copy carries only in-frame clones and drops some. The sample records some 210,000 clones, roughly 86% being singletons. Input material: peripheral blood. The receptors shown here come from a woman aged 50 to 60 with active or convalescent COVID-19.

The chain carries TRBV19 and TRBJ1-5; D may be TRBD1 (5 bases). Deletions cut 6 bases from V and 4 bases from J, with 22 bases between. CDR3 length equals 17 residues. Germline V gene data show CDR1 as LNHDA and CDR2 as SQIVND (reference sequence). The CDR3 DNA reads TGTGCCAGTAGCCACTTTAATCCGTGGCAGGGTAATCAGCCCCAGCATTTT. Protein sequence: CASSHFNPWQGNQPQHF.

V usage is TRBV18 and J usage is TRBJ1-3, with TRBD1 matching 8 bases. Trimming removed 3 bases from V and 2 bases from J; junction bases left unmatched: 9. Looked up from germline, CDR1 is KGHSH and CDR2 is LQKENI. The CDR3 is 17 residues long. The CDR3 nucleotides read TGTGCCAGCTCACCCCTCGGACAGGGAACCGCTGGAAACACCATATATTTT. Translated, it gives CASSPLGQGTAGNTIYF.

The chain carries TRBV25-1 and TRBJ1-2; unclear D gene. V was clipped by 6 bases and J by 8 bases, with 13 bases between them. The CDR3 contains 12 residues. From germline, CDR1 is MGHDK and CDR2 SYGVNS. CDR3 nucleotide sequence: TGTGCCAGCAGCGACGGACTCCTAGGCTACACCTTC. It codes for CASSDGLLGYTF.

The count of this clone is one. V usage is TRBV21-1 and J usage is TRBJ1-6. TRBV21-1 is listed as a pseudogene. CDR3 size: 10 residues. As DNA, the CDR3 is TGTGCCAGCCGTTTTTCACCCCTCCACTTT. Protein: CASRFSPLHF.

The chain recombines TRBV18 with TRBJ1-2; 7 bases match TRBD1. There are 13 residues in the CDR3. Germline CDR1 is KGHSH and CDR2 is LQKENI. The V and J ends lost 3 bases and 7 bases, in that order; junction bases with no gene match: 5. CDR3 DNA: TGTGCCAGCTCACCCGGGACAGAGAGTGGCTACACCTTC. It is translated as CASSPGTESGYTF.

The rearrangement joins TRBV27 to TRBJ2-7, with TRBD2 as a possible D gene (7 bases). Trimming removed 3 bases from V and 1 base from J, with 13 bases in between. The CDR3 contains 15 residues. Germline-derived CDR1 and CDR2 are MNHEY and SMNVEV (reference sequence). As DNA, the CDR3 is TGTGCCAGCAGTTTTGGGGGGGCGGCATCCTACGAGCAGTACTTC. This encodes CASSFGGAASYEQYF.

CDR3 sequence: CASSQGRTNTGELFF. DNA for the CDR3: TGTGCCAGCAGCCAAGGCAGGACGAACACCGGGGAGCTGTTTTTT. This sequence joins TRBV3-1 (or the pseudogene TRBV3-2) and TRBJ2-2; D is undetermined. V was pared by 1 base and J by 0 bases, with 6 bases between. The germline V gene has CDR1 LGHDT and CDR2 YNNKEL (reference sequence). This CDR3 comprises 15 residues.

The J gene is TRBJ1-6, the V gene TRBV29-1, with TRBD1 identical over 9 bases. The germline V gene has CDR1 SQVTM and CDR2 ANQGSEA. The CDR3 has 14 amino acids. V lost 5 bases, J lost 10 bases, and 9 bases stayed unmatched. The DNA for the CDR3 is TGCAGCGTTCAACCGGGACAGGGAAACTCACCCCTCCACTTT. Translating gives CSVQPGQGNSPLHF.

V and J are TRBV5-1 and TRBJ1-6; TRBD1 matches 8 bases. The CDR3 has 17 amino acids. The germline V gene encodes CDR1 SGHRS and CDR2 YFSETQ. V shed 0 bases and J 7 bases; nucleotides not matched to a gene: 9. The CDR3 loop reads CASSLAVRGPVNSPLHF. The CDR3 DNA reads TGCGCCAGCAGCTTGGCCGTCAGGGGGCCAGTAAATTCACCCCTCCACTTT.

V usage is TRBV5-4 and J usage is TRBJ1-6, with 7 nucleotides matching TRBD1. Germline trimming cut 3 bases from V and 6 bases from J; bases unmatched to any gene: 12. The CDR3 runs to 17 residues. Looked up from germline, CDR1 is SGHNT and CDR2 is YYREEE (reference sequence). The CDR3 reads CASSSSTGRKSNSPLHF. DNA for the CDR3: TGTGCCAGCAGCTCCTCGACAGGGAGGAAAAGTAATTCACCCCTCCACTTT.

The genes are TRBV5-6 and TRBJ2-3; D not resolved. The CDR3 contains 16 residues. Germline values: CDR1 SGHDT, CDR2 YYEEEE. Trimming removed 4 bases from V and 1 base from J, with 16 bases in between. CDR3 in DNA: TGTGCCAGCAGCCTCCTAGGTGAGGCCCGCACAGATACGCAGTATTTT. Its translation is CASSLLGEARTDTQYF. The entire variable domain, with the rest obtained from reference TRBV5-6 and TRBJ2-3, is as follows: DAGVTQSPTHLIKTRGQQVTLRCSPKSGHDTVSWYQQALGQGPQFIFQYYEEEERQRGNFPDRFSGHQFPNYSSELNVNALLLGDSALYLCASSLLGEARTDTQYFGPGTRLTVL.

V is TRBV3-1 (or the pseudogene TRBV3-2) and J is TRBJ1-2; 9 bases fit TRBD1. CDR1 and CDR2 from the germline V gene are LGHDT and YNNKEL (reference sequence). The CDR3 has 15 amino acids. The V gene end was trimmed by 4 bases and the J gene end by 4 bases; junction bases not matched to a gene: 7. The CDR3 sequence is CASSLGQGMFYGYTF. The CDR3 nucleotides are TGTGCCAGCAGCCTAGGACAGGGGATGTTCTATGGCTACACCTTC.

CDR3 nucleotides: TGTGCCAGCAGTTTCGGGGGTTCTGAAGCTTTCTTT. Its translation is CASSFGGSEAFF. This chain uses TRBV12-3 or TRBV12-4 with TRBJ1-1, with D possibly being TRBD1 (5 bases). The CDR3 is 12 residues long. Between the trimmed V and J ends, which lost 3 bases and 6 bases, there was a span of 8 bases.

The V and J genes are TRBV14 and TRBJ1-5, with D hard to call. CDR1 is SGHDN, CDR2 FVKESK, per germline. The length of the CDR3 is 13 residues. V lost 1 base and J lost 9, with 10 bases in between. The CDR3 spells CASSQGQAWPQHF. The CDR3 DNA is TGTGCCAGCAGCCAAGGGCAGGCCTGGCCCCAGCATTTT.

The V and J genes are TRBV2 and TRBJ2-5; 7 bases are a match to TRBD1. The CDR3 extends over 14 amino acids. Germline-derived CDR1 and CDR2 are SNHLY and FYNNEI. V trimming: 7 bases; J trimming: 4 bases; junction bases outside the gene matches: 9. The CDR3 DNA is TGTGCCAGCATCAGGGCAGGGGGTTTAGAGACCCAGTACTTC. Translated: CASIRAGGLETQYF.

The CDR3 bases are TGCGCCAGCAGCATACCGGGACTGAACACCGGGGAGCTGTTTTTT. This codes for CASSIPGLNTGELFF. V is TRBV5-1 and J is TRBJ2-2; TRBD2 might be the D (6 bases). Trimming cost V 4 bases and J 1 base, with 11 bases left between them. CDR1 is SGHRS and CDR2 is YFSETQ in the germline V gene. There are 15 residues in the CDR3.

The CDR3 sequence is CASSLLTGANTEAFF. DNA of the CDR3: TGTGCCAGCAGCCTTTTGACAGGGGCGAACACTGAAGCTTTCTTT. The V call is TRBV3-1 (or the pseudogene TRBV3-2), the J call TRBJ1-1; the match to TRBD1 covers 8 bases. The length of the CDR3 is 15 residues. V dropped 4 bases and J dropped 1; count of bases not matched to a gene: 5. Germline values: CDR1 LGHDT, CDR2 YNNKEL (reference sequence).

This sequence joins TRBV10-1 and TRBJ2-2; D not resolved. CDR1 and CDR2 from the germline V gene are WNHNN and SYGVQD (reference sequence). The CDR3 contains 12 residues. Trimming cost V 6 bases and J 6 bases, with 8 bases left between them. CDR3 in amino acids: CASSQAPGELFF. The CDR3 DNA reads TGCGCCAGCAGCCAAGCCCCCGGGGAGCTGTTTTTT.

This sequence joins TRBV11-3 and TRBJ2-2, with a possible D match to TRBD1 (5 bases). Trimming cost V 0 bases and J 6 bases, with 8 bases left between them. CDR1 and CDR2 (germline): SGHNT, YENEEA. The CDR3 extends over 14 amino acids. CDR3 sequence reads: CASSLDLGAGELFF. CDR3 DNA sequence: TGTGCCAGCAGCTTAGATCTAGGGGCCGGGGAGCTGTTTTTT.

The chain has TRBV11-2 and TRBJ2-5; D possibly corresponds to TRBD2 (5 bases). This CDR3 is built from 13 residues. The V and J ends lost 5 bases and 5 bases respectively, with 12 bases between them. The germline V gene has CDR1 SGHAT and CDR2 FQNNGV. The DNA for the CDR3 is TGTGCCAGCAGCCTACGAGGGCGGGAGACCCAGTACTTC. It translates to CASSLRGRETQYF.

The genes are TRBV3-1 (or the pseudogene TRBV3-2) and TRBJ1-5, with 8 bases matching TRBD1. The CDR3 consists of 16 residues. Germline CDR1 is LGHDT and CDR2 is YNNKEL (reference sequence). The trim removed 4 bases at V and 0 bases at J, leaving 5 bases unmatched. The CDR3 loop reads CASSLGGQVSNQPQHF. CDR3 nucleotide sequence: TGTGCCAGCAGCCTCGGGGGACAGGTTAGCAATCAGCCCCAGCATTTT.

The J gene is TRBJ1-5, the V gene TRBV28; tentative D call: TRBD1 (5 bases). Trimming cost V 6 bases and J 4 bases, with 13 bases left between them. CDR1 and CDR2 from the germline V gene are MDHEN and SYDVKM. The CDR3 has 14 amino acids. The CDR3 here is CASSSGGGNQPQHF. CDR3 DNA: TGTGCCAGCAGCTCGGGGGGAGGGAATCAGCCCCAGCATTTT.

The chain uses TRBV5-6 and TRBJ1-2; D might be TRBD1 (5 bases). Germline V lookup: CDR1 SGHDT, CDR2 YYEEEE. This CDR3 is 15 amino acids long. V lost 3 bases and J lost 2, with 14 bases in between. For the CDR3, the DNA is TGTGCCAGCAGCTCCTCGACAGCAGCAAACTATGGCTACACCTTC. Translation gives CASSSSTAANYGYTF.

DNA for the CDR3: TGTGCCAGCAGCCCTGGTACTAGCGGGAGGAGCACAGATACGCAGTATTTT. Encoded protein: CASSPGTSGRSTDTQYF. The rearrangement uses TRBV7-3 and TRBJ2-3, with 12 nucleotides matching TRBD2. With 5 bases clipped from V and 0 bases from J, the junction kept 6 bases outside the gene matches. CDR1 and CDR2 (germline): SGHTA, FQGTGA. The CDR3 has 17 residues.

V gene TRBV24-1 combines with J gene TRBJ1-4, with D hard to call. Per the germline V gene, CDR1 is KGHDR and CDR2 is SFDVKD. Trimming removed 3 bases from V and 5 bases from J, with 18 bases in between. This CDR3 region has 17 residues. CDR3 loop: CATSDPALAEFNEKLFF. DNA of the CDR3: TGTGCCACCAGTGATCCGGCCCTTGCGGAATTCAATGAAAAACTGTTTTTT.